This note documents a single T cell receptor (beta chain) sequence. The antigen remains unidentified. A single base separates this from a much larger clone, so it may be a read error. This CDR3 comprises 14 residues. The germline V gene encodes CDR1 SEHNR and CDR2 FQNEAQ (reference sequence). The sample originates from a study of shared clonotypes between healthy human individuals. Points from the study as a whole: Deeper or shallower sequencing was expected to change how clonotypes are shared among donors.

Data came from immunoSEQ multiplex PCR; TCRdb stores just in-frame clones and leaves some out. The repertoire holds about 490,000 clones, with around 80% as singletons. Specimen: PBMCs. V gene TRBV7-9 combines with J gene TRBJ2-5; D possibly matches TRBD1 or TRBD2 (5 bases each). This clonotype was obtained from a woman in her 40s in good health. Some clones in this sample may be carry-over from other donors' samples. This CDR3 reads CASSDRDDIYEQHF. CDR3 in DNA: TGTGCCAGCAGCGACCGGGACGACATCTACGAGCAGCACTTC.